This TCR beta chain was profiled in a study of human versus mouse CDR3 diversity and MHC coevolution. This CDR3 region has 18 residues. The V gene's germline CDR1 is LNHDA and CDR2 SQIVND (reference sequence). Assay: immunoSEQ multiplex PCR; the TCRdb copy retains only in-frame clones and omits some. The table has 50,000 to 70,000 clones, over 90% seen once. The TCR sequence derives from a person between 60 and 70 years old in good health. The sequencing sample was made of naive CD4+ T cells from blood. Subset described: CD45RO-negative CD62L-positive naive CD4 T cells. V and J are TRBV19 and TRBJ2-5, with 11 nucleotides matching TRBD1. TRBJ2-7 matches the DNA end more closely, so the J call is doubtful. CDR3 in DNA: TGTGCCAGTAGATCGTCCCGGGACAGGGGGGGAAGCTCCTACGAGCAGTACTTC. Translated: CASRSSRDRGGSSYEQYF.